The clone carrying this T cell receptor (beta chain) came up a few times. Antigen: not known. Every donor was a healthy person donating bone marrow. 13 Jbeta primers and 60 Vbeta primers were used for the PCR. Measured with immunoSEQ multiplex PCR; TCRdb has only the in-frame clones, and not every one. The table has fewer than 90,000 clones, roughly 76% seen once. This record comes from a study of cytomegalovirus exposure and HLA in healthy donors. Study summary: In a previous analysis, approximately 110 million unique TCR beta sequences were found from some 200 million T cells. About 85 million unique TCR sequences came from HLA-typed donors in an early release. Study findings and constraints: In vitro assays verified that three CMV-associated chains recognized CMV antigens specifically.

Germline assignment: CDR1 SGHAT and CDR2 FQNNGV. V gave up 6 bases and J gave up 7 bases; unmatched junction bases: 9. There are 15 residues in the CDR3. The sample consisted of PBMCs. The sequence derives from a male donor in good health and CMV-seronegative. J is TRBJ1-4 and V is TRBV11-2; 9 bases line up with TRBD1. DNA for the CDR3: TGTGCCAGCAGTTTGGGGGGACAGGGAAGTGAAAAACTGTTTTTT. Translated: CASSLGGQGSEKLFF.